This entry lists 21 T cell receptor beta chains sequenced from one sample in a study of T cell responses to AZD1222 COVID-19 vaccine. Profiling relied on immunoSEQ multiplex PCR, and the TCRdb table lists in-frame clones only, not all of them. The table lists about 150,000 clones, about 91% of them singletons. This specimen was peripheral blood, taken 28 days after the second AZD1222 dose. Receptor source: an adult who received the AZD1222 COVID-19 vaccine.

The chain couples TRBV19 to TRBJ2-3; tentatively, D is TRBD1 (5 bases). The germline gives CDR1 LNHDA, CDR2 SQIVND (reference sequence). There are 14 residues in the CDR3. Trimming shortened V by 6 bases and J by 2 bases, and 12 bases separated the two germline ends. The CDR3 loop is CASRVGLFTDTQYF. The CDR3, as DNA: TGTGCCAGTAGGGTGGGGCTATTCACAGATACGCAGTATTTT. Based on the CDR3 plus reference TRBV19 and TRBJ2-3, the full variable domain is DGGITQSPKYLFRKEGQNVTLSCEQNLNHDAMYWYRQDPGQGLRLIYYSQIVNDFQKGDIAEGYSVSREKKESFPLTVTSAQKNPTAFYLCASRVGLFTDTQYFGPGTRLTVL.

The gene calls are TRBV3-1 (or the pseudogene TRBV3-2) and TRBJ1-5; D is ambiguous. The germline V and J ends were trimmed by 4 bases and 0 bases, with 10 bases remaining between them. The CDR3 loop spans 15 amino acids. CDR1 and CDR2 from the germline V gene are LGHDT and YNNKEL (reference sequence). CDR3 sequence (DNA): TGTGCCAGCAGCCGATCCCCCAGTAGCAATCAGCCCCAGCATTTT. It is translated as CASSRSPSSNQPQHF.

The chain links TRBV30 to TRBJ2-7, with 7 nucleotides matching TRBD1. There are 13 residues in the CDR3. J lost 6 bases, V lost 2 bases, and 7 bases had no gene match. CDR1 and CDR2 (germline): GTSNPN, SVGIG (reference sequence). The DNA of the CDR3 is TGTGCCTGGAGTCCAGGGACAGTAGCCGAGCAGTACTTC. This sequence encodes CAWSPGTVAEQYF.

The V gene is TRBV7-2, the J gene TRBJ1-4, with no clear D. The CDR3 is 13 residues long. Trimming removed 6 bases at V and 2 bases at J, with 7 bases between. Germline V CDR1 and CDR2: SGHTA, FQGNSA. The DNA of the CDR3 is TGTGCCAGCAGGGGGTACACTAATGAAAAACTGTTTTTT. This translates into CASRGYTNEKLFF. The full variable domain, in which reference TRBV7-2 and TRBJ1-4 provide the parts outside the CDR3, is GAGVSQSPSNKVTEKGKDVELRCDPISGHTALYWYRQSLGQGLEFLIYFQGNSAPDKSGLPSDRFSAERTGGSVSTLTIQRTQQEDSAVYLCASRGYTNEKLFFGSGTQLSVL.

CDR3 loop: CASSLVSKNTDTQYF. DNA of the CDR3: TGTGCCAGCAGCTTAGTCAGCAAGAACACAGATACGCAGTATTTT. The rearrangement joins TRBV7-2 to TRBJ2-3; D uncertain. The length of the CDR3 is 15 residues. Trimming removed 1 base from V and 2 bases from J, with 10 bases in between. Germline CDR1 SGHTA, CDR2 FQGNSA. The full variable domain, with the rest looked up from reference TRBV7-2 and TRBJ2-3, is GAGVSQSPSNKVTEKGKDVELRCDPISGHTALYWYRQSLGQGLEFLIYFQGNSAPDKSGLPSDRFSAERTGGSVSTLTIQRTQQEDSAVYLCASSLVSKNTDTQYFGPGTRLTVL.

The chain couples TRBV7-9 to TRBJ1-1, with D perhaps matching TRBD1 (5 bases). Per germline, CDR1 SEHNR and CDR2 FQNEAQ (reference sequence). The CDR3 has 13 amino acids. V lost 1 base and J 10 bases, leaving 13 bases between the germline ends. CDR3 DNA: TGTGCCAGCAGCTTAGTGTGGGACTCCGGAGCTTTCTTT. Protein sequence: CASSLVWDSGAFF.

The chain combines TRBV5-8 with TRBJ2-5, with D perhaps matching TRBD1 (6 bases). The CDR3 sequence is 14 residues long. V lost 4 bases to trimming and J lost 3 bases, with 13 bases between them. Germline CDR1 reads SGHTS; CDR2 reads YDEGEE. The CDR3 DNA sequence: TGTGCCAGCAGCCATTGGGGGCCGGAAGAGACCCAGTACTTC. It specifies CASSHWGPEETQYF. Drawing the rest from reference TRBV5-8 and TRBJ2-5, the complete variable domain is EAGVTQSPTHLIKTRGQQATLRCSPISGHTSVYWYQQALGLGLQFLLWYDEGEERNRGNFPPRFSGRQFPNYSSELNVNALELEDSALYLCASSHWGPEETQYFGPGTRLLVL.

V usage is TRBV19 and J usage is TRBJ1-3, with 9 bases aligning to TRBD1. The V gene end was trimmed by 0 bases and the J gene end by 4 bases; junction bases not matched to a gene: 1. This CDR3 contains 15 residues. The germline V gene has CDR1 LNHDA and CDR2 SQIVND (reference sequence). The CDR3 spells CASSIEGTGGNTIYF. In DNA, the CDR3 is TGTGCCAGTAGTATAGAGGGGACAGGGGGAAACACCATATATTTT.

The chain carries TRBV6-2 or TRBV6-3 and TRBJ2-1; weak D call: TRBD1 (5 bases). The CDR3 runs 13 residues. V was clipped by 6 bases and J by 7 bases, with 13 bases between them. The germline V gene has CDR1 MNHEY and CDR2 SVGEGT. CDR3 DNA sequence: TGTGCCAGCAGCTTTTCTAGGGGAAATGAGCAGTTCTTC. This sequence encodes CASSFSRGNEQFF.

V is TRBV10-2 and J is TRBJ2-4, with 11 bases that match TRBD2. The germline CDR1 and CDR2 sequences are WSHSY and SAAADI. This CDR3 is built from 16 residues. Germline trimming cut 5 bases from V and 3 bases from J; bases unmatched to any gene: 6. The CDR3 is CASSSPTSGNKNIQYF. CDR3 bases: TGCGCCAGCAGTTCTCCGACTAGCGGGAACAAAAACATTCAGTACTTC.

The chain carries TRBV5-1 and TRBJ1-1; D remains ambiguous. The CDR3 covers 13 residues. Trimming left V 1 base short and J 4 bases short, with 8 bases between. CDR1 and CDR2 from the germline V gene are SGHRS and YFSETQ. CDR3 in DNA: TGCGCCAGCAGCTTGTTGTCGGGCACTGAAGCTTTCTTT. Residues: CASSLLSGTEAFF. Looking up the rest from reference TRBV5-1 and TRBJ1-1 gives the full variable domain: KAGVTQTPRYLIKTRGQQVTLSCSPISGHRSVSWYQQTPGQGLQFLFEYFSETQRNKGNFPGRFSGRQFSNSRSEMNVSTLELGDSALYLCASSLLSGTEAFFGQGTRLTVV.

In this sample, this clone turned up once. CDR3 sequence: CASSDKSGYQPQHF. The CDR3 region has the DNA TGTGCCAGCAGTGACAAATCAGGATATCAGCCCCAGCATTTT. V is TRBV2 and J is TRBJ1-5; D gene uncertain. V was trimmed by 3 bases and J by 5 bases, leaving 11 bases between them. Germline assignment: CDR1 SNHLY and CDR2 FYNNEI. The length of the CDR3 is 14 residues.

This clone was counted a single time. The gene calls are TRBV12-3 or TRBV12-4 and TRBJ2-1; either TRBD1 or TRBD2 may fit D (6 bases each). The length of the CDR3 is 12 residues. Trimming took off 3 bases at V and 9 bases at J, with 9 bases between the two ends. CDR3: CASSFGGPEQFF. The CDR3 coding sequence is TGTGCCAGCAGTTTTGGGGGGCCTGAGCAGTTCTTC.

This chain uses TRBV3-1 (or the pseudogene TRBV3-2) with TRBJ2-7, with 10 bases lining up with TRBD1. Germline loops: CDR1 LGHDT, CDR2 YNNKEL (reference sequence). This CDR3 has 15 amino acids. Trimming removed 2 bases from V and 2 bases from J; junction bases left unmatched: 3. The CDR3, as DNA: TGTGCCAGCAGCCAAACAGGACAGGGGGCCTACGAGCAGTACTTC. As protein: CASSQTGQGAYEQYF.

The chain uses TRBV2 and TRBJ1-4; no clear D gene. V shed 0 bases and J shed 4 bases, with 9 bases lying between them. The CDR3 length is 15 residues. Per germline, CDR1 SNHLY and CDR2 FYNNEI. The CDR3 DNA reads TGTGCCAGCAGTGAAGCGGGGATATTTAATGAAAAACTGTTTTTT. This encodes CASSEAGIFNEKLFF.

The chain employs TRBV25-1 and TRBJ1-3; 7 nucleotides align to TRBD1. The CDR3 contains 16 residues. V lost 6 bases, J lost 4 bases, and 12 bases stayed unmatched. CDR1 is MGHDK and CDR2 is SYGVNS in the germline V gene. CDR3 in amino acids: CASRSPRGTLGNTIYF. The CDR3 bases are TGTGCCAGCAGATCCCCCAGGGGGACCCTCGGAAACACCATATATTTT.

The CDR3 bases are TGTGCCAGCAGCCCTACAGTTTACACTGAAGCTTTCTTT. It yields the protein CASSPTVYTEAFF. The V gene is TRBV3-1 (or the pseudogene TRBV3-2), the J gene TRBJ1-1; D gene ambiguous. Trimming cost V 4 bases and J 3 bases, with 9 bases left between them. Germline CDR1 is LGHDT and CDR2 is YNNKEL (reference sequence). The CDR3 loop spans 13 amino acids.

V gene TRBV7-9 combines with J gene TRBJ2-5; TRBD1 matches at 8 bases. This CDR3 is built from 14 residues. Germline V CDR1 and CDR2: SEHNR, FQNEAQ (reference sequence). V was clipped by 1 base and J by 5 bases; unmatched bases: 3. The CDR3 nucleotides read TGTGCCAGCAGCTTAGGGGGACAGGACGAGACCCAGTACTTC. This codes for CASSLGGQDETQYF.

This rearrangement joins TRBV5-1 to TRBJ1-1; D unresolved. The CDR3 has 13 residues. V was shortened by 4 bases and J by 0 bases, with 7 bases between the two germline ends. Looked up from germline, CDR1 is SGHRS and CDR2 is YFSETQ. CDR3 in DNA: TGCGCCAGCAGCGAGTATGTGAACACTGAAGCTTTCTTT. Protein product: CASSEYVNTEAFF.

This clone occurred once. This chain connects TRBV18 to TRBJ2-7; D unclear. This CDR3 spans 15 amino acids. V was pared by 2 bases and J by 5 bases, with 16 bases between. CDR1 KGHSH and CDR2 LQKENI come from the germline V gene. CDR3 sequence reads: CASSPLSTPTDEQYF. The CDR3 region has the DNA TGTGCCAGCTCACCATTGAGTACCCCGACCGACGAGCAGTACTTC.

This clone was counted a single time. The V call is TRBV29-1, the J call TRBJ2-5; D possibly corresponds to TRBD1 (6 bases). V was cut by 3 bases and J by 5 bases, with 10 bases left in between. The CDR3 extends over 12 amino acids. Per the germline V gene, CDR1 is SQVTM and CDR2 is ANQGSEA. CDR3 sequence reads: CSVDGGRETQYF. In DNA form, the CDR3 reads TGCAGCGTTGATGGGGGCAGGGAGACCCAGTACTTC.